The 14 T cell receptor beta chains in this list originate from one sample, sequenced in a study of STAT5B mutations in CD4+ large granular lymphocyte leukemia. The method was immunoSEQ multiplex PCR; TCRdb's version includes in-frame clones alone and lacks a portion of them. The sample holds roughly 29,000 clones, around 78% seen once. Specimen: CD4+ T cells from blood buffy coats. The receptor source for this set is a human donor in good health.

J is TRBJ2-5 and V is TRBV5-4; 7 bases are a match to TRBD2. The CDR3 contains 14 residues. V lost 9 bases, J lost 4 bases, and 12 bases stayed unmatched. Germline V CDR1 and CDR2: SGHNT, YYREEE (reference sequence). The CDR3 nucleotides are TGTGCCACTTCCTTAGCGGGCCTCGGAGAGACCCAGTACTTC. Protein product: CATSLAGLGETQYF.

The V call is TRBV7-6, the J call TRBJ1-2; D gene uncertain. Germline values: CDR1 SGHVS, CDR2 FNYEAQ. The CDR3 is 15 amino acids. The V end lost 1 base, the J end lost 0 bases, and 9 bases lay between the germline ends. The CDR3 is CASSLEAGANYGYTF. For the CDR3, the DNA is TGTGCCAGCAGCTTAGAGGCGGGAGCTAACTATGGCTACACCTTC.

The chain carries TRBV11-2 and TRBJ2-5, with TRBD2 matching 9 bases. TRBJ2-7 matches the DNA end more closely, so the J call is doubtful. The length of the CDR3 is 15 residues. CDR1 is SGHAT, CDR2 FQNNGV, per germline. The CDR3 DNA is TGTGCCAGCAGCTTGCCTGGGCGGGAGGGCTACGAGCAGTACTTC. The encoded protein is CASSLPGREGYEQYF.

This chain uses TRBV4-1 with TRBJ1-2; no firm D call. Trimming removed 0 bases at V and 8 bases at J, with 10 bases between. The germline V gene has CDR1 MGHRA and CDR2 YSYEKL. The CDR3 sequence is 13 residues long. Here the CDR3 DNA reads TGCGCCAGCAGCCAAGATGAGGGTCGGGGCTACACCTTC. Amino acid sequence: CASSQDEGRGYTF.

This clone was detected once. The rearrangement joins TRBV18 to TRBJ2-2, with TRBD2 matching 12 bases. This CDR3 contains 16 residues. V was pared by 6 bases and J by 5 bases, with 7 bases of the junction left unmatched. Germline lookup yields CDR1 KGHSH and CDR2 LQKENI. Here the CDR3 reads CASSPTSGRGTGELFF. The CDR3 nucleotides read TGTGCCAGCTCTCCGACTAGCGGGAGAGGGACCGGGGAGCTGTTTTTT.

V and J are TRBV19 and TRBJ1-1; D possibly corresponds to TRBD1 (5 bases). The V end was cut by 5 bases, the J end by 0 bases, with 13 bases between. Germline V CDR1 and CDR2: LNHDA, SQIVND (reference sequence). The CDR3 is 15 amino acids. CDR3 nucleotides: TGTGCCAGTAGTGCCCGGGACGGCATGAACACTGAAGCTTTCTTT. It yields the protein CASSARDGMNTEAFF.

This chain joins TRBV19 and TRBJ2-3; TRBD2 matches at 9 bases. The CDR3 covers 16 residues. Losses at the gene ends were 6 bases for V and 4 bases for J; bases not matched to a gene: 11. The germline V gene encodes CDR1 LNHDA and CDR2 SQIVND (reference sequence). The CDR3 region is CASSPTRGGGADTQYF. CDR3 DNA: TGTGCCAGTAGCCCCACTCGGGGCGGGGGGGCAGATACGCAGTATTTT.

This sequence joins TRBV7-8 and TRBJ1-3; 12 nucleotides align to TRBD1. Germline trimming cut 2 bases from V and 7 bases from J; bases unmatched to any gene: 18. CDR3 length: 20 residues. Germline-derived CDR1 and CDR2 are SGHVS and FQNEAQ. This CDR3 is CASSLRAPPAAGQGANTIYF. CDR3 nucleotide sequence: TGTGCCAGCAGCTTAAGGGCCCCCCCCGCCGCGGGACAGGGGGCGAACACCATATATTTT.

The chain has TRBV20-1 and TRBJ2-1, with a possible D match to TRBD2 (5 bases). V was cut by 6 bases and J by 8 bases, with 11 bases left in between. Germline CDR1 reads DFQATT; CDR2 reads SNEGSKA (reference sequence). The CDR3 totals 11 residues. CDR3 DNA sequence: TGCAGTGCCCCGTACGGGGATGAGCAGTTCTTC. It yields the protein CSAPYGDEQFF.

The chain joins TRBV27 to TRBJ1-1; 8 bases are a match to TRBD1. This CDR3 contains 18 residues. Germline V gene lookup returns CDR1 MNHEY and CDR2 SMNVEV (reference sequence). V lost 6 bases to trimming and J lost 0 bases; unmatched junction nucleotides: 15. CDR3 protein: CASRRGISVRGLNTEAFF. As DNA, the CDR3 is TGTGCCAGCAGAAGGGGGATATCTGTCAGGGGGCTGAACACTGAAGCTTTCTTT.

The chain uses TRBV28 and TRBJ2-7; no reliable D call. Between the trimmed V and J ends, which lost 4 bases and 1 base, there was a span of 11 bases. The CDR3 is 14 amino acids. Germline V gene lookup returns CDR1 MDHEN and CDR2 SYDVKM. The CDR3 region has the DNA TGTGCCAGCAGTTCCTCCCCCGGGTCCTACGAGCAGTACTTC. This translates into CASSSSPGSYEQYF.

The rearrangement joins TRBV6-1 to TRBJ2-2; weak D call: TRBD1 (6 bases). V was shortened by 4 bases and J by 4 bases, with 13 bases between the two germline ends. The germline gives CDR1 MNHNS, CDR2 SASEGT. The CDR3 is 15 amino acids. CDR3 sequence: CASSGEQGITGELFF. CDR3 bases: TGTGCCAGCAGTGGAGAACAGGGAATCACCGGGGAGCTGTTTTTT.

The V gene is TRBV27, the J gene TRBJ2-5; possibly TRBD2 for D (6 bases). CDR3 length: 16 residues. The germline V and J ends were trimmed by 0 bases and 2 bases, with 13 bases remaining between them. CDR1 and CDR2 (germline): MNHEY, SMNVEV (reference sequence). The CDR3 bases are TGTGCCAGCAGTTTATCATTAGCGGCAGGTCAAGAGACCCAGTACTTC. Amino acids: CASSLSLAAGQETQYF.

The chain links TRBV5-1 to TRBJ2-3; the D is unclear. Trimming took off 4 bases at V and 6 bases at J, with 9 bases between the two ends. Germline loops: CDR1 SGHRS, CDR2 YFSETQ. CDR3 length: 12 residues. Here the CDR3 DNA reads TGCGCCAGCAGCCCCCCCGCGGATACGCAGTATTTT. This sequence encodes CASSPPADTQYF.